This T cell receptor (beta chain) was sequenced during a study of blood T cell repertoires in COVID-19. At the level of the study: The study drew acute and convalescent COVID-19 samples from the United States, Italy and Spain. The cDNA or gDNA used as material had been derived from T cells, B-cell-depleted T cells, or PBMCs.

The table lists this clone with a few counts. Profiled with immunoSEQ multiplex PCR; TCRdb holds only in-frame clones, not every one. Among roughly 100,000 clones listed, more than 75% were seen once. The receptor's source is a man aged 55-75 years with active or convalescent COVID-19. The sequenced sample was peripheral blood.

CDR3 bases: TGTGCCAGCAAGGAGACGGGAAACCAGCCCCAGCATTTT. Amino acids: CASKETGNQPQHF. This chain links TRBV12-3 or TRBV12-4 with TRBJ1-5; D gene unclear. The CDR3 length is 13 residues. The germline V and J ends were trimmed by 7 bases and 7 bases, with 14 bases remaining between them.